The rows below give T cell receptor beta chains drawn from one sample of a study of cytomegalovirus exposure and HLA in healthy donors. The method was immunoSEQ multiplex PCR; TCRdb's version includes in-frame clones alone and lacks a portion of them. The table includes 76,000 or so clones, approximately 80% detected once. Input material: PBMCs. Source of these receptors: a woman in her thirties or forties in good health and CMV-seropositive. Both conserved end residues are part of each CDR3. Each record gives: J gene, V gene, D gene, clone size, CDR3 protein, CDR3 DNA. D genes are given only for firm matches. A row's size may be missing; if present it is once, few, many or a size class.

>TRBJ2-7|TRBV6-1|-|few
CASMPGTYEQYF
TGTGCCAGCATGCCAGGGACCTACGAGCAGTACTTC
>TRBJ2-7|TRBV5-1|TRBD1|-
CASSGLTGSYEQYF
TGCGCCAGCAGCGGGCTGACAGGGTCCTACGAGCAGTACTTC
>TRBJ2-7|TRBV6-5|TRBD1|-
CASSYSDRGYEQYF
TGTGCCAGCAGTTATTCCGACAGGGGGTACGAGCAGTACTTC
>TRBJ2-1|TRBV2|TRBD2|-
CASSEGVAGGAEQFF
TGTGCCAGCAGCGAGGGGGTAGCGGGGGGGGCCGAGCAGTTCTTC
>TRBJ1-1|TRBV18|-|-
CASSSGQQTLNTEAFF
TGTGCCAGCTCCTCTGGACAGCAAACCTTGAACACTGAAGCTTTCTTT
>TRBJ1-1|TRBV9|-|once
CAGSVEGQNTEAFF
TGTGCCGGCAGCGTCGAGGGCCAGAACACTGAAGCTTTCTTT
>TRBJ1-2|TRBV28|-|few
CASSHRRGGNYGYTF
TGTGCCAGCAGCCACCGGCGGGGGGGGAACTATGGCTACACCTTC
>TRBJ2-3|TRBV5-8|TRBD1|-
CASSVTGVGTDTQYF
TGTGCCAGCAGCGTAACAGGGGTCGGGACAGATACGCAGTATTTT
>TRBJ2-7|TRBV7-9|TRBD1|-
CASSSGGTGVYEQYF
TGTGCCAGCAGCTCAGGGGGGACAGGCGTCTACGAGCAGTACTTC
>TRBJ1-5|TRBV4-1|-|-
CASSQDRFSNQPQHF
TGCGCCAGCAGCCAAGACCGTTTTAGCAATCAGCCCCAGCATTTT
>TRBJ2-7|TRBV28|TRBD2|-
CASSFWRGTSYEQYF
TGTGCCAGCAGTTTCTGGCGGGGGACCTCCTACGAGCAGTACTTC
>TRBJ2-7|TRBV7-2|TRBD2|-
CASSLRTGGDHEQYF
TGTGCCAGCAGCTTAAGGACGGGGGGGGACCACGAGCAGTACTTC
>TRBJ2-1|TRBV4-1|TRBD1|once
CASSQIQGAASNEQFF
TGCGCCAGCAGCCAGATACAGGGGGCGGCAAGTAATGAGCAGTTCTTC
>TRBJ2-5|TRBV6-1|TRBD2|few
CASSESLAGGPMGETQYF
TGTGCCAGCAGTGAAAGTCTAGCGGGGGGGCCAATGGGAGAGACCCAGTACTTC
>TRBJ2-5|TRBV30|-|few
CAWSVRIRETQYF
TGTGCCTGGAGTGTGAGAATCCGGGAGACCCAGTACTTC
>TRBJ2-6|TRBV5-4|-|few
CASSLGAGNPSGANVLTF
TGTGCCAGCAGCTTGGGAGCGGGCAACCCGAGCGGGGCCAACGTCCTGACTTTC
>TRBJ1-4|TRBV18|-|few
CASSPREGQNNEKLFF
TGTGCCAGCTCACCCAGGGAAGGACAGAATAATGAAAAACTGTTTTTT
>TRBJ2-3|TRBV5-1|TRBD1|-
CASSLDGTGGTDTQYF
TGCGCCAGCAGCTTGGACGGGACAGGAGGCACAGATACGCAGTATTTT
>TRBJ1-1|TRBV28|-|-
CASSLVSATGDTEAFF
TGTGCCAGCAGTTTGGTTTCAGCAACGGGGGACACTGAAGCTTTCTTT
>TRBJ1-2|TRBV28|-|-
CASNLNRVWYGYTF
TGTGCCAGCAATTTAAACAGGGTTTGGTATGGCTACACCTTC
>TRBJ2-3|TRBV6-5|TRBD2|-
CASGLAGWDTQYF
TGTGCCAGTGGACTAGCGGGTTGGGATACGCAGTATTTT
>TRBJ1-5|TRBV19|TRBD1|-
CASSIETGGAGNQPQHF
TGTGCCAGTAGTATAGAGACAGGGGGCGCCGGGAATCAGCCCCAGCATTTT
>TRBJ2-2|TRBV13|-|-
CASSLTRENTGELFF
TGTGCCAGCAGCTTAACACGGGAGAACACCGGGGAGCTGTTTTTT
>TRBJ2-5|TRBV12-5|TRBD2|-
CASGPGLAAQETQYF
TGTGCTAGTGGACCCGGACTAGCGGCCCAAGAGACCCAGTACTTC
>TRBJ2-7|TRBV7-3|TRBD2|once
CASSFPGLAGDYEQYF
TGTGCCAGCAGCTTTCCCGGACTAGCGGGGGACTACGAGCAGTACTTC
>TRBJ1-4|TRBV7-8|-|-
CASTSTGGMGMFF
TGTGCCAGCACCTCGACGGGGGGTATGGGTATGTTTTTT
>TRBJ1-4|TRBV7-9|TRBD1|many
CASRPVQGADREKLFF
TGTGCCAGCAGACCCGTACAGGGGGCCGACCGTGAAAAACTGTTTTTT
>TRBJ1-1|TRBV7-9|-|-
CASSLTTGNTEAFF
TGTGCCAGCAGCCTGACCACGGGGAACACTGAAGCTTTCTTT
>TRBJ1-3|TRBV5-1|-|once
CASSQVSGSGNTIYF
TGCGCCAGCAGCCAAGTCTCTGGCTCCGGAAACACCATATATTTT
>TRBJ2-7|TRBV28|TRBD1|-
CASSLKQGAYEQYF
TGTGCCAGCAGTTTGAAACAGGGGGCTTACGAGCAGTACTTC
>TRBJ1-3|TRBV2|-|-
CASSRLSSGNTIYF
TGTGCCAGCAGCAGACTGAGCTCTGGAAACACCATATATTTT
>TRBJ1-2|TRBV28|-|-
CASSPFYYGYTF
TGTGCCAGCAGCCCGTTTTACTATGGCTACACCTTC
>TRBJ2-7|TRBV6-5|-|few
CASSYSMAGDTYEQYF
TGTGCCAGCAGTTACTCGATGGCAGGGGATACCTACGAGCAGTACTTC